Following are 8 T cell receptor beta chains from one sample sequenced in a study of molecular identifiers for immune sequencing clone quantification. TCRdb ran MiXCR on the PCR reads and lists one entry per CDR3 protein. The data contain about 510,000 distinct CDR3 sequences, approximately 25% of them singletons. Material for sequencing was naive CD8+ T cells from blood, with Jurkat cell RNA spiked in. Subset here: FACS-sorted CD8+CD4-CCR7+CD45RA+ naive T cells. The receptors were sampled from a human donor in good health. Some libraries in this study had Jurkat cell RNA spiked in.

This clonotype was seen only a few times. V usage is TRBV30 and J usage is TRBJ1-1, with D unclear. CDR3 length equals 12 residues. V dropped 6 bases and J dropped 0 bases, with 8 bases sitting between them. CDR1 is GTSNPN and CDR2 is SVGIG in the germline V gene (reference sequence). The DNA for the CDR3 is TGTGCCTGCCTAACAGTGAACACTGAAGCTTTCTTT. It is translated as CACLTVNTEAFF.

In its sample, this clonotype was seen a few times. This chain connects TRBV3-1 to TRBJ2-5; D gene uncertain. V was pared by 4 bases and J by 5 bases, with 17 bases between. CDR3 length equals 15 residues. Looked up from germline, CDR1 is LGHDT and CDR2 is YNNKEL (reference sequence). As DNA, the CDR3 is TGTGCCAGCAGCCCCCTAGTGTTAGATAGCGAGACCCAGTACTTC. It is translated as CASSPLVLDSETQYF.

This clonotype was detected ten times or more. The chain joins TRBV29-1 to TRBJ1-1; the match to TRBD1 covers 7 bases. Germline V gene data show CDR1 as SQVTM and CDR2 as ANQGSEA. This CDR3 is 12 amino acids long. The ends lost 6 bases at V and 6 bases at J; junction bases unmatched: 7. The CDR3 loop reads CSVIQGYAEAFF. The CDR3 DNA is TGCAGCGTGATACAGGGGTACGCTGAAGCTTTCTTT. Full variable domain (outside the CDR3, taken from reference TRBV29-1 and TRBJ1-1): SAVISQKPSRDICQRGTSLTIQCQVDSQVTMMFWYRQQPGQSLTLIATANQGSEATYESGFVIDKFPISRPNLTFSTLTVSNMSPEDSSIYLCSVIQGYAEAFFGQGTRLTVV.

Note on this clonotype: This may stem from a read error, because a much larger clone lies one nucleotide away. The chain employs TRBV4-3 and TRBJ1-5, with D uncertain. Trimming took 0 bases from V and 1 from J, leaving 7 bases between them. The CDR3 extends over 15 amino acids. The germline V gene has CDR1 LGHNA and CDR2 YSLEER. The CDR3 region is CASSQDCDSNQPQHF. As DNA, the CDR3 is TGCGCCAGCAGCCAAGATTGCGACAGCAATCAGCCCCAGCATTTT.

This clonotype was counted only a few times. The chain uses TRBV10-1 and TRBJ1-1; perhaps TRBD1 as D (6 bases). The CDR3 covers 14 residues. Germline V gene lookup returns CDR1 WNHNN and CDR2 SYGVQD (reference sequence). Trimming pared 6 bases from V and 4 bases from J, leaving 15 bases between. The CDR3 bases are TGCGCCAGCAGCGCAGGGGCGCTGGGCACTGAAGCTTTCTTT. The encoded protein is CASSAGALGTEAFF.

This clonotype was seen more than once but under ten times. The rearrangement links TRBV2 to TRBJ2-7, with D unclear. V lost 4 bases to trimming and J lost 7 bases, with 14 bases between them. Per germline, CDR1 SNHLY and CDR2 FYNNEI. The CDR3 length is 13 residues. CDR3 loop: CASSGVSRKEQYF. In DNA form, the CDR3 reads TGTGCCAGCAGTGGAGTGAGTCGTAAGGAGCAGTACTTC.

The chain carries TRBV7-6 and TRBJ2-5, with D perhaps given as TRBD1 or TRBD2 (5 bases each). The length of the CDR3 is 18 residues. V was clipped by 2 bases and J by 1 base, with 20 bases between them. CDR1 is SGHVS and CDR2 is FNYEAQ in the germline V gene. The CDR3 sequence: CASSLSYMGTETQETQYF. Here the CDR3 DNA reads TGTGCCAGCAGCTTAAGCTATATGGGGACGGAAACCCAAGAGACCCAGTACTTC.

This clonotype was seen a handful of times. The V call is TRBV12-3 or TRBV12-4, the J call TRBJ2-2; TRBD1 is a possible D gene (6 bases). Trimming stripped 7 bases from V and 0 bases from J, with 12 bases between. This CDR3 comprises 15 residues. CDR3 DNA sequence: TGTGCCAGCACCGTAGGACAGACGAACACCGGGGAGCTGTTTTTT. It specifies CASTVGQTNTGELFF.